There are many counts of the clone carrying this T cell receptor beta chain. Antigen: not known. The germline gives CDR1 MNHNS, CDR2 SASEGT. V gave up 2 bases and J gave up 3 bases; unmatched junction bases: 10. This CDR3 region has 17 residues. The data stem from a study of Graves' ophthalmopathy and Graves' hyperthyroidism. Study results and limitations: Blood samples also showed most expanded thyroid clonotypes exceeding 0.001 frequency.

For repertoire sequencing, the TCR beta CDR3 regions were amplified from RNA transcripts. Following a first-round RT-PCR that used HTBI primers, a second-round multiplex PCR was carried out. TCRdb reprocessed the multiplex PCR reads via MiXCR and lists one record per CDR3 protein. The table includes over 500,000 distinct CDR3 sequences, roughly 20% detected once. The chain carries TRBV6-1 and TRBJ2-7; 10 bases line up with TRBD1. Sequencing was done on a sample of peripheral blood. This TCR derives from a woman between 18 and 29 years old with stable Graves' hyperthyroidism. Some clones in this sample may be carry-over from other donors' samples. The CDR3 nucleotides are TGTGCCAGCAGTGAAAGTAGAGGGACAGGGGCCCTCTACGAGCAGTACTTC. It translates to CASSESRGTGALYEQYF.